The 32 T cell receptor beta chains in this list originate from one sample, sequenced in a study of blood T cell repertoires in COVID-19. Repertoires were generated with immunoSEQ multiplex PCR, while TCRdb's copy carries only in-frame clones and drops some. The sample shows 300,000 to 400,000 clones, about nine tenths of them seen only once. Sequenced material: peripheral blood. These receptors were collected from a man aged 30-40 years with COVID-19, enrolled during active disease.

This chain uses TRBV7-9 with TRBJ2-1; 9 positions match TRBD1. The CDR3 totals 16 residues. V shed 5 bases and J 0 bases; nucleotides not matched to a gene: 5. In germline, CDR1 is SEHNR, CDR2 FQNEAQ (reference sequence). The chain's CDR3 is CASSLDRGGSYNEQFF. In DNA, the CDR3 is TGTGCCAGCAGCCTTGACAGGGGGGGCTCCTACAATGAGCAGTTCTTC.

The table lists this clone with a few counts. CDR3 coding DNA: TGTGCCAGCAGCTTACAGGGGGCGCAGCCCCAGCATTTT. This encodes CASSLQGAQPQHF. The rearrangement uses TRBV28 and TRBJ1-5; TRBD1 matches 9 bases. Germline V CDR1 and CDR2: MDHEN, SYDVKM. CDR3 length: 13 amino acids. The J segment lost 7 bases and the V segment lost 6 bases, leaving 4 bases of the junction unmatched.

The chain has TRBV7-8 and TRBJ1-2, with D perhaps TRBD1 (5 bases). Germline lookup yields CDR1 SGHVS and CDR2 FQNEAQ. This CDR3 spans 15 amino acids. With 5 bases removed from V and 8 bases from J, the gap between germline ends came to 21 bases. The DNA of the CDR3 is TGTGCCAGCAGCCTCTACGGTGGAGGGGTCGAAGGCTACACCTTC. Translated, it gives CASSLYGGGVEGYTF.

This chain uses TRBV19 with TRBJ1-5; TRBD1 matches 9 bases. With V trimmed by 5 bases and J by 3 bases, 8 bases remained unmatched. Germline V CDR1 and CDR2: LNHDA, SQIVND (reference sequence). This CDR3 is built from 16 residues. The CDR3 sequence: CASSLYGTGSNQPQHF. In DNA, the CDR3 is TGTGCCAGTAGTTTGTACGGGACAGGGTCCAATCAGCCCCAGCATTTT.

The J gene is TRBJ1-3, the V gene TRBV29-1; a weak D match, TRBD1 (5 bases). Per germline, CDR1 SQVTM and CDR2 ANQGSEA. The CDR3 runs 13 residues. Trimming took 1 base from V and 4 from J, leaving 8 bases between them. The CDR3 DNA follows: TGCAGCGTTGAAGGGGGGGTAGGAAACACCATATATTTT. This translates into CSVEGGVGNTIYF.

V gene TRBV5-4 combines with J gene TRBJ2-7; 7 bases are a match to TRBD1. The CDR3 totals 14 residues. In germline, CDR1 is SGHNT, CDR2 YYREEE (reference sequence). V was pared by 0 bases and J by 4 bases, with 4 bases of the junction left unmatched. The CDR3 DNA reads TGTGCCAGCAGCTTGGAGACAGGGATGTACGAGCAGTACTTC. As protein: CASSLETGMYEQYF.

This chain uses TRBV9 with TRBJ1-2; D is unclear. With 3 bases removed from V and 2 bases from J, the gap between germline ends came to 5 bases. Germline assignment: CDR1 SGDLS and CDR2 YYNGEE. The CDR3 has 12 residues. The CDR3 sequence is CASSELNYGYTF. The CDR3 DNA sequence: TGTGCCAGCAGCGAACTGAACTATGGCTACACCTTC.

The chain joins TRBV9 to TRBJ2-7, with unresolved D. The CDR3 is 15 residues long. CDR1 SGDLS and CDR2 YYNGEE come from the germline V gene. Trimming removed 0 bases at V and 5 bases at J, with 15 bases between. DNA of the CDR3: TGTGCCAGCAGCGTAGGACTGTCCTTTGGTAACGAGCAGTACTTC. Amino acid sequence: CASSVGLSFGNEQYF.

The CDR3 DNA reads as TGTGCCAGCAGTCCGAACAGGGGTGGCATTCAGTACTTC. Translating it yields CASSPNRGGIQYF. The chain combines TRBV11-3 with TRBJ2-4; 7 bases map to TRBD1. The germline V gene encodes CDR1 SGHNT and CDR2 YENEEA. The length of the CDR3 is 13 residues. Unmatched junction bases numbered 8, after V lost 6 bases and J lost 9 bases.

The chain uses TRBV28 and TRBJ1-1; D not certain. CDR1 and CDR2 (germline): MDHEN, SYDVKM. The CDR3 runs to 14 residues. V was trimmed by 7 bases and J by 0 bases, leaving 12 bases between them. DNA for the CDR3: TGTGCCAGCACCCCTAGCACCTTGAACACTGAAGCTTTCTTT. This encodes CASTPSTLNTEAFF. The whole variable domain, filled in from reference TRBV28 and TRBJ1-1, reads DVKVTQSSRYLVKRTGEKVFLECVQDMDHENMFWYRQDPGLGLRLIYFSYDVKMKEKGDIPEGYSVSREKKERFSLILESASTNQTSMYLCASTPSTLNTEAFFGQGTRLTVV.

This clone was seen more than once but under ten times. The J gene is TRBJ2-1, the V gene TRBV20-1; 8 nucleotides match TRBD2. CDR1 DFQATT and CDR2 SNEGSKA come from the germline V gene (reference sequence). The CDR3 has 15 residues. The V gene end was trimmed by 3 bases and the J gene end by 8 bases; junction bases not matched to a gene: 12. The CDR3 sequence is CSASHPLAGRYEQFF. The CDR3 DNA sequence: TGCAGTGCTAGTCACCCATTAGCGGGAAGGTATGAGCAGTTCTTC.

This clone appeared a single time. V is TRBV6-2 or TRBV6-3 and J is TRBJ2-7; D is perhaps TRBD2 (6 bases). The germline CDR1 and CDR2 sequences are MNHEY and SVGEGT. The CDR3 contains 16 residues. Trimming stripped 2 bases from V and 0 bases from J, with 14 bases between. CDR3 DNA: TGTGCCAGCAGTTACATGACTAGTCCGGTCTCCTACGAGCAGTACTTC. Its translation is CASSYMTSPVSYEQYF.

The genes are TRBV9 and TRBJ2-3; no clear D. The V end was cut by 0 bases, the J end by 2 bases, with 7 bases between. Germline V gene sequence: CDR1 SGDLS, CDR2 YYNGEE. The CDR3 is 14 residues long. CDR3 in DNA: TGTGCCAGCAGCGTAGTACCTAACACAGATACGCAGTATTTT. It encodes CASSVVPNTDTQYF.

CDR3 protein: CASSLQGLQPQHF. The CDR3 DNA follows: TGTGCCAGCAGCTTACAGGGTTTGCAGCCCCAGCATTTT. V is TRBV5-6 and J is TRBJ1-5, with a possible D match to TRBD1 (6 bases). Per germline, CDR1 SGHDT and CDR2 YYEEEE. The CDR3 is 13 residues long. V lost 2 bases and J 7 bases, leaving 10 bases between the germline ends.

The chain is built from TRBV19 and TRBJ1-1; no clear D gene. Trimming left V 8 bases short and J 1 base short, with 11 bases between. CDR3 length: 13 residues. CDR1 LNHDA and CDR2 SQIVND come from the germline V gene (reference sequence). The CDR3 loop is CASSTQANTEAFF. The CDR3 DNA follows: TGTGCCAGTTCTACTCAGGCGAACACTGAAGCTTTCTTT.

CDR3 sequence reads: CASSQTREYYGIQYF. CDR3 DNA sequence: TGTGCCAGCAGCCAGACTCGGGAGTATTATGGCATTCAGTACTTC. The chain links TRBV7-2 to TRBJ2-4, with a weak D call TRBD2 (6 bases). CDR3 length equals 15 residues. V was trimmed by 5 bases and J by 9 bases, leaving 20 bases between them. Looked up from germline, CDR1 is SGHTA and CDR2 is FQGNSA.

The table lists this clone with a few counts. The chain joins TRBV30 to TRBJ1-1; no clear D gene. The CDR3 loop spans 12 amino acids. V was pared by 2 bases and J by 6 bases, with 10 bases between. Germline lookup yields CDR1 GTSNPN and CDR2 SVGIG (reference sequence). The CDR3 DNA is TGTGCCTGGAGTAGTTGGGAGGCTGAAGCTTTCTTT. Its protein is CAWSSWEAEAFF.

V gene TRBV5-1 combines with J gene TRBJ2-5, with 9 bases matching TRBD1. The CDR3 is 12 amino acids. Germline-derived CDR1 and CDR2 are SGHRS and YFSETQ. The J segment lost 2 bases and the V segment lost 9 bases, leaving 2 bases of the junction unmatched. CDR3 protein: CATGTGQETQYF. The CDR3 nucleotides are TGCGCCACCGGGACAGGGCAAGAGACCCAGTACTTC.

The rearrangement joins TRBV7-9 to TRBJ2-3; D is ambiguous. This CDR3 contains 12 residues. Looked up from germline, CDR1 is SEHNR and CDR2 is FQNEAQ (reference sequence). Trimming took off 3 bases at V and 7 bases at J, with 8 bases between the two ends. The CDR3 DNA follows: TGTGCCAGCAGCTTTAGTATAAATACGCAGTATTTT. It codes for CASSFSINTQYF.

The rearrangement joins TRBV7-2 to TRBJ1-1; 9 nucleotides match TRBD1. The trim removed 4 bases at V and 5 bases at J, leaving 8 bases unmatched. The V gene's germline CDR1 is SGHTA and CDR2 FQGNSA. This CDR3 comprises 15 residues. CDR3 nucleotides: TGTGCCAGCAGCTACTCGACAGGGGGTTGGACTGAAGCTTTCTTT. It encodes CASSYSTGGWTEAFF.

This chain links TRBV7-9 with TRBJ1-2; 8 bases agree with TRBD1. Germline values: CDR1 SEHNR, CDR2 FQNEAQ (reference sequence). V lost 3 bases to trimming and J lost 3 bases; unmatched junction nucleotides: 6. CDR3 size: 15 residues. CDR3 nucleotide sequence: TGTGCCAGCAGCTTTTCCGGGACAGGAGACTATGGCTACACCTTC. This sequence encodes CASSFSGTGDYGYTF.

This clone came up a few times. The same CDR3 is also encoded by other DNA sequences in this sample. The chain links TRBV27 to TRBJ2-3, with D possibly being TRBD2 (6 bases). The CDR3 consists of 14 residues. The germline V gene has CDR1 MNHEY and CDR2 SMNVEV (reference sequence). V dropped 6 bases and J dropped 4 bases, with 14 bases sitting between them. The CDR3 spells CASSSRGPPDTQYF. The DNA for the CDR3 is TGTGCCAGCAGCTCGCGGGGACCGCCAGATACGCAGTATTTT.

The CDR3 sequence is CSVERPPEGEAFF. DNA of the CDR3: TGCAGCGTTGAGAGGCCCCCGGAGGGTGAAGCTTTCTTT. The chain is built from TRBV29-1 and TRBJ1-1; D remains unclear. The CDR3 has 13 residues. V was trimmed by 3 bases and J by 7 bases, leaving 15 bases between them. Looked up from germline, CDR1 is SQVTM and CDR2 is ANQGSEA.

The chain combines TRBV12-3 or TRBV12-4 with TRBJ2-1; the D gene is possibly TRBD2 (5 bases). V dropped 8 bases and J dropped 7 bases, with 9 bases sitting between them. The CDR3 consists of 11 residues. The CDR3 spells CASGRGNEQFF. The DNA of the CDR3 is TGTGCCAGCGGGAGAGGTAATGAGCAGTTCTTC.

Here the CDR3 DNA reads TGTGCCAGCAGTGCGGGACAGAGCTCCTACAATGAGCAGTTCTTC. This codes for CASSAGQSSYNEQFF. This chain connects TRBV7-8 to TRBJ2-1; D is possibly TRBD1 (7 bases). CDR1 is SGHVS, CDR2 FQNEAQ, per germline. V lost 6 bases and J lost 0, with 12 bases in between. This CDR3 spans 15 amino acids.

V is TRBV28 and J is TRBJ1-1, with D tentatively TRBD1 (6 bases). Germline V gene data show CDR1 as MDHEN and CDR2 as SYDVKM. This CDR3 region has 12 residues. The V gene lost 5 bases and the J gene lost 6 bases, with 10 bases spanning the gap. CDR3 sequence (DNA): TGTGCCAGCAGTAGTGGGGGCCCTGAAGCTTTCTTT. As protein: CASSSGGPEAFF.

V is TRBV7-3 and J is TRBJ2-3; 9 bases agree with TRBD2. With 5 bases clipped from V and 2 bases from J, the junction kept 5 bases outside the gene matches. The CDR3 sequence is 15 residues long. Germline lookup yields CDR1 SGHTA and CDR2 FQGTGA. The CDR3 nucleotides read TGTGCCAGCAGCGCAGGACTAGCGCACACAGATACGCAGTATTTT. Protein: CASSAGLAHTDTQYF.

The chain carries TRBV4-1 and TRBJ2-5, with 10 bases aligning to TRBD2. Germline loops: CDR1 MGHRA, CDR2 YSYEKL. V shed 1 base and J 5 bases; nucleotides not matched to a gene: 7. There are 16 residues in the CDR3. The CDR3 nucleotides are TGCGCCAGCAGCCAAGTGGGACTAGCGTCGGGTGAGACCCAGTACTTC. The encoded protein is CASSQVGLASGETQYF.

The chain couples TRBV21-1 to TRBJ2-4; the D call in the table, TRBD1, was not verified against the DNA. TRBV21-1 is designated a pseudogene. The CDR3 runs 17 residues. CDR3 DNA: TGTGCCAGCAGCAAAGCCGGACAGTTGATAGCCAAAAACATTCAGTACTTC. This encodes CASSKAGQLIAKNIQYF.

The J gene is TRBJ2-4, the V gene TRBV5-1; perhaps TRBD2 as D (5 bases). The CDR3 loop spans 11 amino acids. Looked up from germline, CDR1 is SGHRS and CDR2 is YFSETQ. V was pared by 7 bases and J by 6 bases, with 8 bases between. CDR3 in amino acids: CASFEGNIQYF. The CDR3 bases are TGCGCCAGCTTCGAGGGAAACATTCAGTACTTC.

The chain carries TRBV18 and TRBJ2-7, with 9 bases aligning to TRBD1. Germline CDR1 and CDR2: KGHSH and LQKENI. The CDR3 is 14 amino acids. V shed 6 bases and J 2 bases; nucleotides not matched to a gene: 5. CDR3 nucleotide sequence: TGTGCCAGCTCGGGGACAGGGAGCCCCTACGAGCAGTACTTC. Its translation is CASSGTGSPYEQYF.

The V and J genes are TRBV4-2 and TRBJ1-4, with no clear D. The germline V gene encodes CDR1 LGHNA and CDR2 YNFKEQ. With 0 bases removed from V and 6 bases from J, the gap between germline ends came to 11 bases. The CDR3 has 15 amino acids. CDR3 bases: TGTGCCAGCAGCCAAGATACCCCCCAGGATGAAAAACTGTTTTTT. Encoded protein: CASSQDTPQDEKLFF.